One sample yielded the 20 T cell receptor beta chains listed below, sequenced in a study of blood T cell repertoires in COVID-19. Clones were sequenced by immunoSEQ multiplex PCR, and TCRdb holds only the in-frame ones, with some missing. The table records 250,000 to 300,000 clones, over 75% of them present only once. Sequencing was done on a sample of peripheral blood. The origin of the receptors is a man over 45 with active or convalescent COVID-19.

CDR3 residues: CSASEDRYGYTF. Here the CDR3 DNA reads TGCAGTGCTAGTGAGGACAGATATGGCTACACCTTC. The chain carries TRBV20-1 and TRBJ1-2; a weak D match, TRBD1 (6 bases). Trimming removed 3 bases at V and 5 bases at J, with 10 bases between. Germline CDR1 is DFQATT and CDR2 is SNEGSKA (reference sequence). This CDR3 is built from 12 residues.

The chain uses TRBV7-3 and TRBJ1-2, with D possibly matching TRBD1 (6 bases). The length of the CDR3 is 14 residues. Trimming shortened V by 5 bases and J by 3 bases, and 13 bases separated the two germline ends. Looked up from germline, CDR1 is SGHTA and CDR2 is FQGTGA. CDR3: CASSPQQGDYGYTF. The CDR3, as DNA: TGTGCCAGCAGCCCCCAACAGGGAGACTATGGCTACACCTTC.

The rearrangement joins TRBV7-2 to TRBJ2-1, with 15 bases that match TRBD2. J was trimmed by 4 bases and V by 2 bases; bases with no gene match: 3. The length of the CDR3 is 17 residues. Per the germline V gene, CDR1 is SGHTA and CDR2 is FQGNSA. The CDR3 sequence is CASSLRGLAGGYNEQFF. The CDR3, as DNA: TGTGCCAGCAGCTTAAGGGGACTAGCGGGGGGATACAATGAGCAGTTCTTC.

The rearrangement links TRBV27 to TRBJ2-1; 11 nucleotides match TRBD2. The CDR3 length is 16 residues. V trimming: 1 base; J trimming: 3 bases; junction bases outside the gene matches: 2. The V gene's germline CDR1 is MNHEY and CDR2 SMNVEV (reference sequence). The CDR3 protein is CASSLLGLAGYNEQFF. The CDR3 DNA follows: TGTGCCAGCAGTTTATTAGGACTAGCGGGCTACAATGAGCAGTTCTTC.

J is TRBJ2-3 and V is TRBV10-3, with 9 bases aligning to TRBD2. V shed 8 bases, J shed 4 bases, and the junction held 4 bases outside the gene matches. Germline-derived CDR1 and CDR2 are ENHRY and SYGVKD. There are 13 residues in the CDR3. The CDR3 sequence: CAIAGGPSDTQYF. Written as DNA, the CDR3 is TGTGCCATCGCGGGAGGGCCTTCAGATACGCAGTATTTT.

V and J are TRBV9 and TRBJ2-7; 10 positions agree with TRBD2. Germline lookup yields CDR1 SGDLS and CDR2 YYNGEE. CDR3 length: 14 amino acids. The V gene end was trimmed by 0 bases and the J gene end by 4 bases; junction bases not matched to a gene: 1. Here the CDR3 reads CASSVASGSYEQYF. The CDR3 DNA reads TGTGCCAGCAGCGTAGCTAGCGGGAGTTACGAGCAGTACTTC.

The chain carries TRBV5-6 and TRBJ2-3, with 8 bases fitting TRBD1. With 6 bases clipped from V and 1 base from J, the junction kept 4 bases outside the gene matches. CDR1 is SGHDT, CDR2 YYEEEE, per germline. CDR3 size: 14 residues. The chain's CDR3 is CASKPGQGTDTQYF. CDR3 nucleotide sequence: TGTGCCAGCAAACCGGGACAGGGCACAGATACGCAGTATTTT. Variable domain in full (rest from reference TRBV5-6 and TRBJ2-3): DAGVTQSPTHLIKTRGQQVTLRCSPKSGHDTVSWYQQALGQGPQFIFQYYEEEERQRGNFPDRFSGHQFPNYSSELNVNALLLGDSALYLCASKPGQGTDTQYFGPGTRLTVL.

This clone occurred once. This rearrangement joins TRBV4-1 to TRBJ1-5, with 8 bases identical to TRBD1. The CDR3 is 14 residues long. Germline-derived CDR1 and CDR2 are MGHRA and YSYEKL. V gave up 3 bases and J gave up 7 bases; unmatched junction bases: 5. CDR3 sequence reads: CASSHTGGEQPQHF. The CDR3 DNA follows: TGCGCCAGCAGCCATACAGGGGGTGAACAGCCCCAGCATTTT.

V is TRBV18 and J is TRBJ1-3; the D is unclear. The CDR3 sequence is 14 residues long. Germline V gene data show CDR1 as KGHSH and CDR2 as LQKENI. V dropped 2 bases and J dropped 0 bases, with 5 bases sitting between them. The DNA of the CDR3 is TGTGCCAGCTCACCAGTGAGCTCTGGAAACACCATATATTTT. This gives the protein CASSPVSSGNTIYF.

The chain recombines TRBV21-1 with TRBJ2-7; the table names TRBD2, a call not compared with the DNA. TRBV21-1 is reported as a pseudogene. CDR3 length equals 15 residues. CDR3 nucleotides: TGTGCCAGCAGCAATAGGTCGGGAGCCTCCTACGAGCAGTACTTC. Encoded protein: CASSNRSGASYEQYF.

The gene calls are TRBV7-3 and TRBJ1-6; D not certain. This CDR3 spans 15 amino acids. V shed 6 bases and J shed 10 bases, with 19 bases lying between them. CDR1 is SGHTA and CDR2 is FQGTGA in the germline V gene. CDR3 region: CASSPNLDPGSPLHF. CDR3 nucleotide sequence: TGTGCCAGCAGTCCCAATCTAGACCCTGGGTCACCCCTCCACTTT.

This clone turned up a few times. The CDR3 nucleotides read TGTGCCAGTAGTACCCGCGCGTTGGACAGGGGGCGGTCGGACTATGGCTACACCTTC. This codes for CASSTRALDRGRSDYGYTF. The rearrangement uses TRBV19 and TRBJ1-2; 11 bases match TRBD1. V gave up 4 bases and J gave up 3 bases; unmatched junction bases: 16. Germline CDR1 and CDR2: LNHDA and SQIVND (reference sequence). The CDR3 spans 19 residues.

Concerning this clone itself: Other DNA variants within this sample encode the same CDR3. This sequence joins TRBV6-5 and TRBJ1-2; a possible D gene is TRBD1 (5 bases). The CDR3 is made up of 11 amino acids. Germline lookup yields CDR1 MNHEY and CDR2 SVGAGI. Trimming took off 2 bases at V and 8 bases at J, with 6 bases between the two ends. CDR3 bases: TGTGCCAGCAGTTACGGGGGGGGCTACACCTTC. As protein: CASSYGGGYTF.

The chain carries TRBV27 and TRBJ1-1; maybe TRBD1 (6 bases). CDR3 size: 15 residues. Germline lookup yields CDR1 MNHEY and CDR2 SMNVEV (reference sequence). Trimming removed 5 bases at V and 4 bases at J, with 17 bases between. The CDR3, as DNA: TGTGCCAGCAGTCCATACAGGGCCTGGGGCACTGAAGCTTTCTTT. It is translated as CASSPYRAWGTEAFF.

The rearrangement links TRBV29-1 to TRBJ2-1; TRBD2 matches at 7 bases. Germline CDR1 SQVTM, CDR2 ANQGSEA. CDR3 size: 15 residues. The J segment lost 8 bases and the V segment lost 2 bases, leaving 12 bases of the junction unmatched. CDR3 loop: CSVELGGRAADEQFF. The CDR3 DNA reads TGCAGCGTTGAACTCGGTGGGAGGGCCGCGGATGAGCAGTTCTTC.

In regard to this clone: An end of the junction differs from the germline gene, which may be a read error. The chain joins TRBV19 to TRBJ2-5; D is uncertain. The CDR3 has 13 amino acids. Germline CDR1 and CDR2: LNHDA and SQIVND (reference sequence). The DNA for the CDR3 is TGTGCCAGTAGTATACAGGCTCAAGGGACCCAGTACTTC. This encodes CASSIQAQGTQYF.

This chain links TRBV7-2 with TRBJ2-5, with a possible D match to TRBD2 (6 bases). Germline CDR1 and CDR2: SGHTA and FQGNSA. The ends were cut back, 5 bases at V and 5 bases at J, with 18 bases in the middle. This CDR3 contains 15 residues. The CDR3 coding sequence is TGTGCCAGCAGCCCACTAACTAGAAGCGGGGAGACCCAGTACTTC. Translated, it gives CASSPLTRSGETQYF. Filled out from reference TRBV7-2 and TRBJ2-5, the complete variable domain reads GAGVSQSPSNKVTEKGKDVELRCDPISGHTALYWYRQSLGQGLEFLIYFQGNSAPDKSGLPSDRFSAERTGGSVSTLTIQRTQQEDSAVYLCASSPLTRSGETQYFGPGTRLLVL.

The chain uses TRBV6-1 and TRBJ1-5, with 7 bases identical to TRBD1. This CDR3 contains 15 residues. CDR1 is MNHNS, CDR2 SASEGT, per germline. V lost 0 bases and J lost 5; bases outside the gene matches: 4. The chain's CDR3 is CASSEAKQGHQPQHF. The CDR3 nucleotides read TGTGCCAGCAGTGAAGCGAAACAGGGGCATCAGCCCCAGCATTTT.

The chain combines TRBV7-3 with TRBJ2-1; 11 bases align to TRBD2. CDR1 SGHTA and CDR2 FQGTGA come from the germline V gene. The trim removed 5 bases at V and 4 bases at J, leaving 4 bases unmatched. The CDR3 sequence is 15 residues long. For the CDR3, the DNA is TGTGCCAGCAGCCCTACTAGCGGGAGTTACAATGAGCAGTTCTTC. The encoded protein is CASSPTSGSYNEQFF. Based on the CDR3 plus reference TRBV7-3 and TRBJ2-1, the full variable domain is GAGVSQTPSNKVTEKGKYVELRCDPISGHTALYWYRQSLGQGPEFLIYFQGTGAADDSGLPNDRFFAVRPEGSVSTLKIQRTERGDSAVYLCASSPTSGSYNEQFFGPGTRLTVL.

This sequence joins TRBV29-1 and TRBJ2-7; no firm D call. This CDR3 is built from 13 residues. The V end lost 4 bases, the J end lost 6 bases, and 16 bases lay between the germline ends. The V gene's germline CDR1 is SQVTM and CDR2 ANQGSEA. The CDR3 DNA follows: TGCAGCGTTGGTAGCCATAGGTCTGGCGAGCAGTACTTC. This translates into CSVGSHRSGEQYF.